These T cell receptor beta chains were read from a single sample in a study of CD8+CD57+ T cells in acquired aplastic anemia. Using its own MiXCR run on the reads, TCRdb lists one record per CDR3 protein. The repertoire holds approximately 130,000 distinct CDR3 sequences, with 50% to 60% as singletons. Sequencing used sorted CD4+, CD8+, or CD8+CD57+ T cells (not recorded which) from PBMCs. The source is a human donor with aplastic anemia. Each CDR3 is given with its conserved first and last residue. The D gene is left open where the match is weak. Clone size appears in some rows only: once, few, many, or a class for an expanded clone.

j_gene: TRBJ2-5; abundance: -; v_gene: TRBV29-1; d_gene: -; len: 12; CDR3aa: CSVGAGQETQYF; CDR3nt: TGCAGCGTTGGGGCAGGGCAAGAGACCCAGTACTTC
j_gene: TRBJ1-2; abundance: -; v_gene: TRBV29-1; d_gene: -; len: 12; CDR3aa: CSSLEGNYGYTF; CDR3nt: TGCAGCTCCCTGGAGGGTAACTATGGCTACACCTTC
j_gene: TRBJ2-7; abundance: -; v_gene: TRBV20-1; d_gene: -; len: 13; CDR3aa: CSAKTGPTYEQYF; CDR3nt: TGCAGTGCTAAGACTGGGCCGACCTACGAGCAGTACTTC
j_gene: TRBJ1-5; abundance: -; v_gene: TRBV27; d_gene: -; len: 15; CDR3aa: CASPRQVPRMMAQHF; CDR3nt: TGTGCCAGCCCCAGACAGGTCCCCCGGATGATGGCCCAGCATTTT
j_gene: TRBJ2-7; abundance: many; v_gene: TRBV6-1; d_gene: TRBD2; len: 15; CDR3aa: CASSEVAGNSYEQYF; CDR3nt: TGTGCCAGCAGTGAAGTAGCGGGAAACTCCTACGAGCAGTACTTC
j_gene: TRBJ2-7; abundance: many; v_gene: TRBV10-3; d_gene: TRBD1; len: 15; CDR3aa: CAIVESGTGTYEQYF; CDR3nt: TGTGCCATTGTAGAATCCGGGACAGGGACCTACGAGCAGTACTTC
j_gene: TRBJ2-1; abundance: -; v_gene: TRBV24-1; d_gene: TRBD1; len: 13; CDR3aa: CATSHDRGDEQFF; CDR3nt: TGTGCCACCAGTCACGACAGGGGAGATGAGCAGTTCTTC
j_gene: TRBJ2-7; abundance: few; v_gene: TRBV9; d_gene: -; len: 15; CDR3aa: CASSVGSGDSDEQYF; CDR3nt: TGTGCCAGCAGCGTTGGGTCAGGGGATTCGGACGAGCAGTACTTC
j_gene: TRBJ1-2; abundance: -; v_gene: TRBV10-3; d_gene: -; len: 15; CDR3aa: CAITESGRQSYGYTF; CDR3nt: TGTGCCATCACCGAGTCAGGGAGGCAATCCTATGGCTACACCTTC
j_gene: TRBJ2-3; abundance: many; v_gene: TRBV7-2; d_gene: TRBD2; len: 16; CDR3aa: CASSQIAGGITDTQYF; CDR3nt: TGTGCCAGCAGCCAGATAGCGGGAGGCATCACAGATACGCAGTATTTT
j_gene: TRBJ2-3; abundance: -; v_gene: TRBV10-2; d_gene: -; len: 15; CDR3aa: CASSETMTRTDTQYF; CDR3nt: TGCGCCAGCAGTGAGACCATGACGCGCACAGATACGCAGTATTTT
j_gene: TRBJ2-3; abundance: -; v_gene: TRBV11-1; d_gene: TRBD1; len: 16; CDR3aa: CASSYSVDRVVDTQYF; CDR3nt: TGTGCCAGCAGCTACTCCGTGGACAGGGTTGTCGATACGCAGTATTTT
j_gene: TRBJ2-5; abundance: many; v_gene: TRBV5-6; d_gene: -; len: 15; CDR3aa: CASSPSNEAQETQYF; CDR3nt: TGTGCCAGCAGCCCATCCAATGAGGCCCAAGAGACCCAGTACTTC
j_gene: TRBJ2-3; abundance: -; v_gene: TRBV10-1; d_gene: -; len: 13; CDR3aa: CASRGGNTDTQYF; CDR3nt: TGCGCCAGCAGGGGAGGAAACACAGATACGCAGTATTTT
j_gene: TRBJ1-6; abundance: -; v_gene: TRBV2; d_gene: -; len: 14; CDR3aa: CASSLGLGNSPLHF; CDR3nt: TGTGCCAGCAGCCTGGGTTTGGGCAATTCACCCCTCCACTTT
j_gene: TRBJ1-5; abundance: -; v_gene: TRBV10-3; d_gene: -; len: 12; CDR3aa: CAISDGSQPQHF; CDR3nt: TGTGCCATCAGTGATGGTTCCCAGCCCCAGCATTTT
j_gene: TRBJ1-3; abundance: -; v_gene: TRBV24-1; d_gene: -; len: 14; CDR3aa: CATSDAEYGNTIYF; CDR3nt: TGTGCCACCAGCGACGCTGAATATGGAAACACCATATATTTT
j_gene: TRBJ1-1; abundance: once; v_gene: TRBV19; d_gene: TRBD1; len: 13; CDR3aa: CASSIGGGQTAFF; CDR3nt: TGTGCCAGTAGTATTGGGGGGGGACAGACGGCTTTCTTT
j_gene: TRBJ2-7; abundance: many; v_gene: TRBV5-8; d_gene: TRBD1; len: 15; CDR3aa: CASTPRTGSSYEQYF; CDR3nt: TGTGCCAGCACCCCCCGGACAGGAAGCTCCTACGAGCAGTACTTC
j_gene: TRBJ2-3; abundance: -; v_gene: TRBV19; d_gene: -; len: 14; CDR3aa: CASSVLTGTDTQYF; CDR3nt: TGTGCCAGTAGTGTCCTGACAGGAACAGATACGCAGTATTTT
j_gene: TRBJ1-1; abundance: many; v_gene: TRBV4-1; d_gene: -; len: 13; CDR3aa: CASSQRPGAEAFF; CDR3nt: TGCGCCAGCAGCCAAAGGCCAGGGGCTGAAGCTTTCTTT
j_gene: TRBJ2-7; abundance: -; v_gene: TRBV5-1; d_gene: TRBD1; len: 14; CDR3aa: CASSLKGQGYEQYF; CDR3nt: TGCGCCAGCAGCTTGAAAGGACAGGGCTACGAGCAGTACTTC
j_gene: TRBJ2-5; abundance: many; v_gene: TRBV12-3/TRBV12-4; d_gene: -; len: 13; CDR3aa: CASSSNRQETQYF; CDR3nt: TGTGCCAGCAGTTCAAACCGCCAAGAGACCCAGTACTTC
j_gene: TRBJ1-4; abundance: -; v_gene: TRBV29-1; d_gene: -; len: 13; CDR3aa: CSVEPQGSKKLFF; CDR3nt: TGCAGCGTTGAACCACAGGGTAGCAAAAAACTGTTTTTT
j_gene: TRBJ2-7; abundance: once; v_gene: TRBV10-3; d_gene: TRBD1; len: 14; CDR3aa: CASRPSRGRGEQYF; CDR3nt: TGTGCCAGCAGGCCCTCCAGGGGGCGAGGGGAGCAGTACTTC
j_gene: TRBJ1-2; abundance: -; v_gene: TRBV12-3/TRBV12-4; d_gene: -; len: 14; CDR3aa: CASSFSPKVLGYTF; CDR3nt: TGTGCCAGCAGTTTCAGCCCAAAGGTTTTGGGCTACACCTTC
j_gene: TRBJ1-6; abundance: many; v_gene: TRBV3-1; d_gene: -; len: 15; CDR3aa: CASSQDLSHNSPLHF; CDR3nt: TGTGCCAGCAGCCAAGATCTTAGTCATAATTCACCCCTCCACTTT